This TCR beta chain was retrieved from a study of T-cell reconstitution after alpha-beta-depleted transplantation in children. Study results and caveats: A year had passed since transplant, and T-cell counts and diversity by then came mostly from newly produced T cells. After transplant, at about two months, alpha-beta T cells were reportedly derived from several hundred expanded graft clones. Some patients showed high day-60 TCRbeta diversity, which derived from surviving recipient T cells and thymic progenitors.

Notes on this clonotype: What it binds is unknown.

Preparation of the TCRbeta library involved a method that used unique molecular identifiers. TCRdb passed the PCR reads through MiXCR, listing each CDR3 protein once. The table has 300,000 to 400,000 distinct CDR3 sequences, 23% seen once. V was shortened by 3 bases and J by 2 bases, with 13 bases between the two germline ends. CDR3 length: 16 amino acids. This specimen was PBMCs, mostly from graft donor cells, taken 180 days after TCRalphabeta/CD19-depleted stem cell transplant. The sequence came from a male patient younger than 18 who had a stem cell transplant for acute lymphoblastic leukemia, so the T cells may come from the graft donor. The chain recombines TRBV12-3 or TRBV12-4 with TRBJ2-2, with a weak D call TRBD1 (5 bases). CDR3 sequence reads: CASSLQGNINTGELFF. CDR3 nucleotides: TGTGCCAGCAGTTTGCAGGGAAATATCAACACCGGGGAGCTGTTTTTT.